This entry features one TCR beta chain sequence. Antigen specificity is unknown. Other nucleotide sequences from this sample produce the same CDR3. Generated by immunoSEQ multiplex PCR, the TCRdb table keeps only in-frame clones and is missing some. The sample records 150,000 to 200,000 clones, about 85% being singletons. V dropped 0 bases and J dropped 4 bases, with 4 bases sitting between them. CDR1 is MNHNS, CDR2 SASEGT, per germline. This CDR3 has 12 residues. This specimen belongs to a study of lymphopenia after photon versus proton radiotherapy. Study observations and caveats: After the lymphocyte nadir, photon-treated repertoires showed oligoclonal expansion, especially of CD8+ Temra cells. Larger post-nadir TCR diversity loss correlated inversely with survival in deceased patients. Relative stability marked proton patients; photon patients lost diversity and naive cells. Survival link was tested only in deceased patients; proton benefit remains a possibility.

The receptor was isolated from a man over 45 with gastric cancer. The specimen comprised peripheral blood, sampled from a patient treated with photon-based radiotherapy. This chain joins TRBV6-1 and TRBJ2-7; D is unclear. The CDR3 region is CASSEAGYEQYF. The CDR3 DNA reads TGTGCCAGCAGTGAAGCGGGTTACGAGCAGTACTTC.